This T cell receptor (beta chain) was sequenced for a study of cytomegalovirus exposure and HLA in healthy donors. Study in general: Later analysis reported that the 95 to 150 validation repertoires shared the platform of the 650 to 700 first-cohort repertoires.

The V gene lost 3 bases and the J gene lost 0 bases, with 13 bases spanning the gap. Germline values: CDR1 SGHKS, CDR2 YYEKEE (reference sequence). The CDR3 runs to 17 residues. As concerns this clone: Its antigen is unidentified.

Assay used: immunoSEQ multiplex PCR; TCRdb lists only in-frame clones, some missing. The profile shows under 150,000 clones, more than 75% of them singletons. Study observations and caveats: A few CMV-associated chains were confirmed in vitro to be specific for CMV antigens.

The chain has TRBV5-5 and TRBJ2-6, with a possible D match to TRBD2 (7 bases). This TCR was sampled from a man in his late teens or twenties in good health and CMV-seropositive. Specimen: PBMCs. The CDR3 coding sequence is TGTGCCAGCAGCTGGGAGGGGGTCCTCTCTGGGGCCAACGTCCTGACTTTC. Protein product: CASSWEGVLSGANVLTF.